Listed here are 26 T cell receptor beta chains from one sample, sequenced in a study of blood T cells in healthy people across ages. PCR was performed a second time for about 7 to 12 cycles using a sample-barcoded 5' primer and a J-beta primer mix. Each CDR3 protein gets one entry after TCRdb re-called the 5' RACE reads with MiXCR. Among 1.2 million to 1.5 million distinct CDR3 sequences listed, around 59% were seen once. Sequencing input: blood. Every receptor here comes from a man aged 18 to 30 in good health.

This clonotype was observed a handful of times. The chain couples TRBV29-1 to TRBJ2-7; D gene ambiguous. There are 13 residues in the CDR3. The V end was cut by 4 bases, the J end by 0 bases, with 10 bases between. The V gene's germline CDR1 is SQVTM and CDR2 ANQGSEA. The CDR3 coding sequence is TGCAGCGTTGGTCAGCGAAGCTCCTACGAGCAGTACTTC. Translating gives CSVGQRSSYEQYF.

The genes are TRBV4-1 and TRBJ2-1, with 8 positions matching TRBD2. CDR3 length: 16 amino acids. V lost 4 bases to trimming and J lost 0 bases; unmatched junction nucleotides: 5. CDR1 and CDR2 from the germline V gene are MGHRA and YSYEKL. CDR3 loop: CASSPGTRSSYNEQFF. CDR3 nucleotide sequence: TGCGCCAGCAGCCCCGGGACTAGGAGCTCCTACAATGAGCAGTTCTTC.

The rearrangement joins TRBV4-2 to TRBJ1-1, with D unclear. Trimming took off 4 bases at V and 0 bases at J, with 12 bases between the two ends. The CDR3 contains 15 residues. Germline loops: CDR1 LGHNA, CDR2 YNFKEQ. CDR3 DNA: TGTGCCAGCAGCCCATTGACGGGGATGAACACTGAAGCTTTCTTT. It yields the protein CASSPLTGMNTEAFF.

The rearrangement links TRBV5-6 to TRBJ2-1; 7 positions match TRBD1. The CDR3 is made up of 13 amino acids. After removal of 4 bases from V and 6 bases from J, the junction contained 4 bases not matched to a gene. The germline CDR1 and CDR2 sequences are SGHDT and YYEEEE. This chain's CDR3 is CASSPQGTNEQFF. The CDR3 DNA follows: TGTGCCAGCAGCCCACAGGGGACCAATGAGCAGTTCTTC.

The chain uses TRBV28 and TRBJ2-1; D may correspond to TRBD1 or TRBD2 (5 bases each). The CDR3 spans 15 residues. Germline V gene lookup returns CDR1 MDHEN and CDR2 SYDVKM. V lost 7 bases, J lost 7 bases, and 20 bases lay in between. The chain's CDR3 is CASTPSIGGWNEQFF. Written as DNA, the CDR3 is TGTGCCAGCACCCCCTCGATTGGGGGTTGGAATGAGCAGTTCTTC.

The chain employs TRBV5-1 and TRBJ2-3, with D tentatively TRBD1 (6 bases). The germline V gene encodes CDR1 SGHRS and CDR2 YFSETQ. The germline V and J ends were trimmed by 2 bases and 5 bases, with 15 bases remaining between them. This CDR3 is 15 amino acids long. This CDR3 reads CASSFQGLGGDTQYF. DNA of the CDR3: TGCGCCAGCAGCTTCCAGGGTTTAGGGGGAGATACGCAGTATTTT.

This clonotype was recorded once. The chain carries TRBV9 and TRBJ2-3, with 15 bases that match TRBD2. The CDR3 extends over 19 amino acids. The V segment lost 0 bases and the J segment 0 bases; nucleotides outside the gene matches: 5. CDR1 and CDR2 from the germline V gene are SGDLS and YYNGEE. Here the CDR3 DNA reads TGTGCCAGCAGCGTAGTGGGACTAGCGGGGGGAACCAGCACAGATACGCAGTATTTT. It translates to CASSVVGLAGGTSTDTQYF.

The chain has TRBV3-1 and TRBJ2-1; 10 bases align to TRBD2. V gave up 0 bases and J gave up 6 bases; unmatched junction bases: 2. Germline V CDR1 and CDR2: LGHDT, YNNKEL (reference sequence). This CDR3 spans 15 amino acids. The CDR3 reads CASSQDSGGFNEQFF. As DNA, the CDR3 is TGTGCCAGCAGCCAAGATAGCGGGGGGTTCAATGAGCAGTTCTTC.

V is TRBV4-1 and J is TRBJ1-1; TRBD1 is a possible D gene (5 bases). Trimming removed 3 bases at V and 0 bases at J, with 8 bases between. This CDR3 has 14 residues. Germline CDR1 MGHRA, CDR2 YSYEKL. CDR3 in amino acids: CASSHRVVNTEAFF. In nucleotides, the CDR3 is TGCGCCAGCAGCCACAGGGTCGTGAACACTGAAGCTTTCTTT.

The rearrangement uses TRBV28 and TRBJ2-6; D is unresolved. This CDR3 has 15 residues. Germline values: CDR1 MDHEN, CDR2 SYDVKM. With 8 bases removed from V and 3 bases from J, the gap between germline ends came to 14 bases. CDR3: CASEAGIGGANVLTF. The CDR3 DNA is TGTGCCAGCGAAGCCGGTATAGGTGGGGCCAACGTCCTGACTTTC.

This clonotype was seen a handful of times. This chain links TRBV4-2 with TRBJ2-7; D uncertain. CDR1 is LGHNA, CDR2 YNFKEQ, per germline. The CDR3 spans 16 residues. V was clipped by 4 bases and J by 0 bases, with 16 bases between them. The DNA for the CDR3 is TGTGCCAGCAGCCCCACTTCCCTGTTTCCCTCCTACGAGCAGTACTTC. Its protein product is CASSPTSLFPSYEQYF.

The chain recombines TRBV4-1 with TRBJ2-7, with 8 bases that match TRBD2. V was clipped by 0 bases and J by 7 bases; unmatched bases: 14. The germline V gene has CDR1 MGHRA and CDR2 YSYEKL. The CDR3 extends over 17 amino acids. In nucleotides, the CDR3 is TGCGCCAGCAGCCAAGAGAACCTAGCGGGCAGCAACAATGAGCAGTACTTC. Encoded protein: CASSQENLAGSNNEQYF.

This clonotype showed up just a few times. The chain has TRBV7-2 and TRBJ2-3, with a weak D call TRBD2 (7 bases). The CDR3 spans 16 residues. V was trimmed by 1 base and J by 4 bases, leaving 15 bases between them. Germline lookup yields CDR1 SGHTA and CDR2 FQGNSA. In DNA form, the CDR3 reads TGTGCCAGCAGCTTAGTAGGGGGGGGAGAGGCAGATACGCAGTATTTT. Residues: CASSLVGGGEADTQYF.

The genes are TRBV6-5 and TRBJ1-2; tentative D call: TRBD1 (5 bases). Trimming left V 6 bases short and J 4 bases short, with 12 bases between. The length of the CDR3 is 13 residues. Germline assignment: CDR1 MNHEY and CDR2 SVGAGI. The CDR3 coding sequence is TGTGCCAGCAGCACGGGACGGCCCTATGGCTACACCTTC. Translated: CASSTGRPYGYTF.

This clonotype was observed a handful of times. The J gene is TRBJ2-5, the V gene TRBV20-1; the match to TRBD1 covers 10 bases. The CDR3 totals 13 residues. CDR1 and CDR2 (germline): DFQATT, SNEGSKA (reference sequence). V shed 6 bases and J 5 bases; nucleotides not matched to a gene: 6. The CDR3 here is CSAKTGGRETQYF. Here the CDR3 DNA reads TGCAGTGCAAAGACAGGGGGCAGGGAGACCCAGTACTTC.

This chain uses TRBV15 with TRBJ2-2, with unresolved D. V was cut by 0 bases and J by 5 bases, with 7 bases left in between. Per germline, CDR1 LNHNV and CDR2 YYDKDF (reference sequence). CDR3 length equals 14 residues. The CDR3 loop is CATSRELGTGELFF. CDR3 DNA sequence: TGTGCCACCAGCAGAGAACTGGGGACCGGGGAGCTGTTTTTT.

The chain links TRBV9 to TRBJ2-7; D is unresolved. TRBJ2-5 matches the DNA end more closely, so the J call is doubtful. The CDR3 spans 14 residues. The germline V gene encodes CDR1 SGDLS and CDR2 YYNGEE. CDR3 amino acids: CASSVESSRGTQYF. DNA of the CDR3: TGTGCCAGCAGCGTAGAGTCCTCAAGAGGGACCCAGTACTTC.

The rearrangement joins TRBV20-1 to TRBJ2-7; 8 bases are shared with TRBD2. This CDR3 spans 16 amino acids. After removal of 1 base from V and 7 bases from J, the junction contained 15 bases not matched to a gene. In germline, CDR1 is DFQATT, CDR2 SNEGSKA (reference sequence). The CDR3, as DNA: TGCAGTGCTAGAGGATTAGCGGGAACGCTCTACAATGAGCAGTACTTC. Residues: CSARGLAGTLYNEQYF.

V is TRBV7-9 and J is TRBJ2-7; TRBD1 is a possible D gene (6 bases). Looked up from germline, CDR1 is SEHNR and CDR2 is FQNEAQ (reference sequence). The CDR3 spans 14 residues. The V and J ends lost 4 bases and 5 bases respectively, with 15 bases between them. CDR3 amino acids: CASSSPRGNDEQYF. In nucleotides, the CDR3 is TGTGCCAGCAGCTCCCCGAGGGGGAACGACGAGCAGTACTTC. The full variable domain, in which reference TRBV7-9 and TRBJ2-7 provide the parts outside the CDR3, is DTGVSQNPRHKITKRGQNVTFRCDPISEHNRLYWYRQTLGQGPEFLTYFQNEAQLEKSRLLSDRFSAERPKGSFSTLEIQRTEQGDSAMYLCASSSPRGNDEQYFGPGTRLTVT.

The V and J genes are TRBV20-1 and TRBJ2-5, with TRBD1 as a possible D gene (6 bases). V shed 3 bases and J shed 4 bases, with 15 bases lying between them. Germline CDR1 and CDR2: DFQATT and SNEGSKA (reference sequence). CDR3 length: 14 amino acids. The CDR3 here is CSASPNIGGETQYF. In nucleotides, the CDR3 is TGCAGTGCTAGCCCTAATATAGGGGGAGAGACCCAGTACTTC.

The V call is TRBV3-1, the J call TRBJ2-7; 12 nucleotides agree with TRBD2. CDR1 LGHDT and CDR2 YNNKEL come from the germline V gene (reference sequence). The length of the CDR3 is 16 residues. Losses at the gene ends were 1 base for V and 3 bases for J; bases not matched to a gene: 4. CDR3 region: CASSQVKTSGSYEQYF. CDR3 bases: TGTGCCAGCAGCCAAGTTAAGACTAGCGGGAGCTACGAGCAGTACTTC.

The chain has TRBV9 and TRBJ2-1, with D unresolved. The length of the CDR3 is 12 residues. V lost 0 bases to trimming and J lost 9 bases, with 7 bases between them. Germline assignment: CDR1 SGDLS and CDR2 YYNGEE. The CDR3 sequence: CASSVEMSEQFF. The CDR3 region has the DNA TGTGCCAGCAGCGTAGAAATGAGTGAGCAGTTCTTC. The full variable domain, in which reference TRBV9 and TRBJ2-1 provide the parts outside the CDR3, is DSGVTQTPKHLITATGQRVTLRCSPRSGDLSVYWYQQSLDQGLQFLIQYYNGEERAKGNILERFSAQQFPDLHSELNLSSLELGDSALYFCASSVEMSEQFFGPGTRLTVL.

The rearrangement uses TRBV29-1 and TRBJ2-7; 14 nucleotides agree with TRBD2. Looked up from germline, CDR1 is SQVTM and CDR2 is ANQGSEA. The V segment lost 6 bases and the J segment 2 bases; nucleotides outside the gene matches: 6. The CDR3 length is 15 residues. This chain's CDR3 is CSVTTSGRGAYEQYF. Written as DNA, the CDR3 is TGCAGCGTCACGACTAGCGGGAGGGGCGCCTACGAGCAGTACTTC.

This chain connects TRBV12-3 or TRBV12-4 to TRBJ2-7; TRBD1 matches at 7 bases. Judging by the DNA end, TRBJ2-5 fits better; the J call may be wrong. This CDR3 contains 18 residues. The CDR3 region has the DNA TGTGCCAGCAGTTTAGCGCAAACCGGGACAGCGAACCGAGAGACCCAGTACTTC. Amino acid sequence: CASSLAQTGTANRETQYF.

This clonotype was detected only a few times. The chain uses TRBV20-1 and TRBJ2-7; 9 bases match TRBD1. The CDR3 runs to 15 residues. Germline V gives CDR1 DFQATT, CDR2 SNEGSKA (reference sequence). J was trimmed by 4 bases and V by 0 bases; bases with no gene match: 7. Here the CDR3 reads CSARDGGQGGYEQYF. In DNA form, the CDR3 reads TGCAGTGCTAGAGATGGGGGACAGGGAGGTTACGAGCAGTACTTC.

This clonotype was seen a few times. J is TRBJ2-7 and V is TRBV7-9, with 10 positions matching TRBD2. Germline V CDR1 and CDR2: SEHNR, FQNEAQ (reference sequence). The CDR3 consists of 18 residues. J was trimmed by 0 bases and V by 5 bases; bases with no gene match: 13. CDR3 sequence (DNA): TGTGCCAGCAGCCCCGGGACTAGCGCGAGAGCTCGCTCCTACGAGCAGTACTTC. It is translated as CASSPGTSARARSYEQYF.